Below, 16 T cell receptor beta chains from the same sample are listed, as sequenced in a study of cytomegalovirus exposure and HLA in healthy donors. PCR used 60 Vbeta primers and 13 Jbeta primers. The data were produced by immunoSEQ multiplex PCR, yet TCRdb's version contains in-frame clones alone and is incomplete. The sample includes approximately 180,000 clones, around nine tenths of them seen just once. Sequencing input: PBMCs. All receptors derive from a woman younger than 35 in good health and CMV-seronegative.

This chain uses TRBV5-1 with TRBJ2-5; weak D call: TRBD1 (5 bases). The CDR3 covers 17 residues. CDR1 is SGHRS and CDR2 is YFSETQ in the germline V gene. Trimming removed 2 bases at V and 1 base at J, with 18 bases between. CDR3 DNA: TGCGCCAGCAGCTTCGGCCTAGGACACCGGGCCCAAGAGACCCAGTACTTC. Protein product: CASSFGLGHRAQETQYF.

With regard to this clone: The junction departs from the called germline gene at one end, perhaps through a read error. The V and J genes are TRBV2 and TRBJ1-1, with D maybe TRBD1 (5 bases). The CDR3 runs 13 residues. Germline values: CDR1 SNHLY, CDR2 FYNNEI. As DNA, the CDR3 is TGTGCCGGCAGACGGACATTGAACACTGAAGCTTTCTTT. This encodes CAGRRTLNTEAFF.

The genes are TRBV5-4 and TRBJ2-1; possibly TRBD2 for D (6 bases). The germline V gene has CDR1 SGHNT and CDR2 YYREEE (reference sequence). The CDR3 is 15 amino acids. V lost 0 bases, J lost 8 bases, and 15 bases lay in between. This chain's CDR3 is CASSLEDYREDEQFF. CDR3 DNA: TGTGCCAGCAGCTTGGAGGACTACCGAGAGGATGAGCAGTTCTTC.

The table lists this clone with a count of one. J is TRBJ2-3 and V is TRBV7-8, with D perhaps matching TRBD2 (7 bases). This CDR3 spans 14 amino acids. CDR1 SGHVS and CDR2 FQNEAQ come from the germline V gene. The V and J ends lost 5 bases and 4 bases respectively, with 13 bases between them. The CDR3 DNA sequence: TGTGCCAGCAGCCTCGGAGGGGGGGCAGATACGCAGTATTTT. Translating gives CASSLGGGADTQYF.

In nucleotides, the CDR3 is TGTGCCAGCAGTTACCAGGGGGCGATGAACACTGAAGCTTTCTTT. The encoded protein is CASSYQGAMNTEAFF. This rearrangement joins TRBV6-5 to TRBJ1-1, with 8 bases fitting TRBD1. The CDR3 loop spans 15 amino acids. Germline V gives CDR1 MNHEY, CDR2 SVGAGI. With 2 bases clipped from V and 0 bases from J, the junction kept 2 bases outside the gene matches.

The chain uses TRBV7-8 and TRBJ1-2, with 7 bases fitting TRBD1. There are 18 residues in the CDR3. CDR1 SGHVS and CDR2 FQNEAQ come from the germline V gene. V trimming: 2 bases; J trimming: 4 bases; junction bases outside the gene matches: 16. CDR3 loop: CASSLSTGRRGPLYGYTF. The DNA of the CDR3 is TGTGCCAGCAGCTTATCGACAGGGCGAAGGGGCCCACTCTATGGCTACACCTTC. Combining the CDR3 with reference TRBV7-8 and TRBJ1-2 gives the whole variable domain GAGVSQSPRYKVAKRGQDVALRCDPISGHVSLFWYQQALGQGPEFLTYFQNEAQLDKSGLPSDRFFAERPEGSVSTLKIQRTQQEDSAVYLCASSLSTGRRGPLYGYTFGSGTRLTVV.

This CDR3 reads CASGPGGSPNEQFF. As DNA, the CDR3 is TGTGCCAGCGGCCCCGGGGGGAGCCCCAATGAGCAGTTCTTC. This chain connects TRBV7-3 to TRBJ2-1, with 7 bases that match TRBD2. Germline V gene lookup returns CDR1 SGHTA and CDR2 FQGTGA. Trimming cost V 8 bases and J 6 bases; bases outside gene matches: 10. This CDR3 contains 14 residues.

This clone was recorded only once. The rearrangement joins TRBV6-1 to TRBJ1-4; D not certain. The CDR3 is 18 residues long. V was pared by 4 bases and J by 0 bases, with 18 bases between. Germline loops: CDR1 MNHNS, CDR2 SASEGT. Here the CDR3 reads CASSAGILRGATNEKLFF. CDR3 bases: TGTGCCAGCAGTGCCGGGATCCTACGTGGGGCAACTAATGAAAAACTGTTTTTT.

The chain joins TRBV15 to TRBJ2-3; D is undetermined. Germline V gives CDR1 LNHNV, CDR2 YYDKDF (reference sequence). Trimming removed 0 bases from V and 0 bases from J, with 7 bases in between. This CDR3 spans 15 amino acids. The CDR3 coding sequence is TGTGCCACCAGCAGAGAGCGAATTAGCACAGATACGCAGTATTTT. It codes for CATSRERISTDTQYF.

The CDR3 region is CASSGRMAANYGYTF. The CDR3, as DNA: TGTGCCAGTAGTGGTCGGATGGCAGCGAACTATGGCTACACCTTC. This chain joins TRBV19 and TRBJ1-2; D gene ambiguous. CDR1 and CDR2 from the germline V gene are LNHDA and SQIVND (reference sequence). Trimming shortened V by 5 bases and J by 2 bases, and 15 bases separated the two germline ends. The CDR3 sequence is 15 residues long.

The count of this clone is one. The chain joins TRBV18 to TRBJ2-7; 7 nucleotides align to TRBD1. The J segment lost 4 bases and the V segment lost 2 bases, leaving 8 bases of the junction unmatched. The CDR3 sequence is 15 residues long. Germline CDR1 and CDR2: KGHSH and LQKENI. The CDR3, as DNA: TGTGCCAGCTCACCAAAGTGGGACAGCCCGTACGAGCAGTACTTC. Residues: CASSPKWDSPYEQYF.

The CDR3 protein is CASGRHTGVNGYTF. Written as DNA, the CDR3 is TGTGCCAGCGGGAGACATACAGGGGTCAATGGCTACACCTTC. This chain connects TRBV27 to TRBJ1-2; 7 nucleotides line up with TRBD1. The V segment lost 8 bases and the J segment 6 bases; nucleotides outside the gene matches: 12. CDR1 is MNHEY, CDR2 SMNVEV, per germline (reference sequence). This CDR3 contains 14 residues.

Written as DNA, the CDR3 is TGCGCCAGCAGAAGACAGGAGACTAATGAAAAACTGTTTTTT. Translation gives CASRRQETNEKLFF. The chain links TRBV5-1 to TRBJ1-4; perhaps TRBD1 as D (6 bases). The length of the CDR3 is 14 residues. V lost 5 bases and J 2 bases, leaving 10 bases between the germline ends. Germline V gene sequence: CDR1 SGHRS, CDR2 YFSETQ.

This clone was observed a single time. The chain combines TRBV4-1 with TRBJ1-1; D is perhaps TRBD1 (5 bases). The CDR3 loop spans 13 amino acids. V lost 0 bases to trimming and J lost 11 bases, with 13 bases between them. Germline lookup yields CDR1 MGHRA and CDR2 YSYEKL. The CDR3 region is CASSQEYSEGAFF. The CDR3 DNA is TGCGCCAGCAGCCAAGAGTATTCGGAGGGGGCTTTCTTT.

J is TRBJ1-1 and V is TRBV5-1; 9 bases fit TRBD1. The germline V gene has CDR1 SGHRS and CDR2 YFSETQ. Germline trimming cut 4 bases from V and 6 bases from J; bases unmatched to any gene: 10. CDR3 length equals 15 residues. DNA for the CDR3: TGCGCCAGCAGCCCACGGACAGGGGAGGTGGCTGAAGCTTTCTTT. This sequence encodes CASSPRTGEVAEAFF. Full variable domain (missing parts from reference TRBV5-1 and TRBJ1-1): KAGVTQTPRYLIKTRGQQVTLSCSPISGHRSVSWYQQTPGQGLQFLFEYFSETQRNKGNFPGRFSGRQFSNSRSEMNVSTLELGDSALYLCASSPRTGEVAEAFFGQGTRLTVV.

This clone was seen a handful of times. This rearrangement joins TRBV4-2 to TRBJ2-2; 15 positions agree with TRBD2. This CDR3 has 20 amino acids. V lost 0 bases and J lost 4; bases outside the gene matches: 9. The germline CDR1 and CDR2 sequences are LGHNA and YNFKEQ. The CDR3 here is CASSQDLGTSGRSGTGELFF. In nucleotides, the CDR3 is TGTGCCAGCAGCCAAGATTTAGGGACTAGCGGGAGGTCGGGCACCGGGGAGCTGTTTTTT.